The 31 T cell receptor beta chains given below trace back to one sample, sequenced in a study of CD8 T cells in Susac syndrome. An input of roughly 0.45 to 1 ug of RNA was subjected to reverse transcription using random hexamers. TCRdb re-derived calls from the immunoSEQ multiplex PCR reads in MiXCR, one entry per CDR3 protein. The data hold 92,000 or so distinct CDR3 sequences, with approximately 96% observed a single time. Source material: CD8+ T cells from PBMCs. The receptors were gathered from a human donor with Susac syndrome.

This clonotype occurred a few times. This chain uses TRBV29-1 with TRBJ2-1; 7 positions match TRBD2. Losses at the gene ends were 4 bases for V and 0 bases for J; bases not matched to a gene: 3. The CDR3 totals 14 residues. Germline lookup yields CDR1 SQVTM and CDR2 ANQGSEA. This chain's CDR3 is CSVGGGGSYNEQFF. For the CDR3, the DNA is TGCAGCGTTGGTGGGGGGGGCTCCTACAATGAGCAGTTCTTC.

The chain uses TRBV6-6 and TRBJ2-3; tentatively, D is TRBD1 (6 bases). V was clipped by 3 bases and J by 5 bases, with 15 bases between them. The CDR3 totals 15 residues. Germline V lookup: CDR1 MNHNY, CDR2 SVGAGI (reference sequence). CDR3: CASSYPGVLGDTQYF. In DNA, the CDR3 is TGTGCCAGCAGTTATCCAGGGGTTCTTGGAGATACGCAGTATTTT.

The chain carries TRBV5-6 and TRBJ2-7; 9 nucleotides match TRBD1. The V gene's germline CDR1 is SGHDT and CDR2 YYEEEE. The CDR3 is 14 amino acids. Germline trimming cut 2 bases from V and 7 bases from J; bases unmatched to any gene: 7. CDR3 DNA sequence: TGTGCCAGCAGCTTAACAGGGGGCCCACAGGAGCAGTACTTC. Translation gives CASSLTGGPQEQYF.

This chain connects TRBV7-8 to TRBJ1-6; the match to TRBD1 covers 8 bases. The CDR3 has 14 amino acids. J gave up 10 bases and V 5 bases, and 7 bases lay outside the gene matches. CDR1 SGHVS and CDR2 FQNEAQ come from the germline V gene. The DNA of the CDR3 is TGTGCCAGCAGCCCGGGACAGGACGCGTCACCCCTCCACTTT. It translates to CASSPGQDASPLHF.

The CDR3: CASSQAPGEGNQPQHF. In DNA, the CDR3 is TGTGCCAGCAGCCAAGCACCGGGAGAGGGCAATCAGCCCCAGCATTTT. The V call is TRBV3-1, the J call TRBJ1-5; D not resolved. The CDR3 runs to 16 residues. V was shortened by 1 base and J by 2 bases, with 12 bases between the two germline ends. In germline, CDR1 is LGHDT, CDR2 YNNKEL (reference sequence).

This clonotype was observed a single time. The chain links TRBV7-2 to TRBJ1-1; 7 positions agree with TRBD1. The CDR3 consists of 15 residues. Looked up from germline, CDR1 is SGHTA and CDR2 is FQGNSA. Trimming removed 0 bases from V and 4 bases from J; junction bases left unmatched: 5. The CDR3 region has the DNA TGTGCCAGCAGCTTAGCGCTGACAGGGTTCACTGAAGCTTTCTTT. Translated: CASSLALTGFTEAFF.

This clonotype has just one count. The genes are TRBV29-1 and TRBJ1-1; D might be TRBD1 (5 bases). Trimming stripped 4 bases from V and 3 bases from J, with 12 bases between. Germline values: CDR1 SQVTM, CDR2 ANQGSEA. The CDR3 is 13 amino acids. The CDR3 is CSVAPRGDTEAFF. DNA of the CDR3: TGCAGCGTTGCGCCGCGAGGGGACACTGAAGCTTTCTTT.

The gene calls are TRBV19 and TRBJ1-5; maybe TRBD1 (6 bases). Germline CDR1 reads LNHDA; CDR2 reads SQIVND (reference sequence). With 9 bases removed from V and 0 bases from J, the gap between germline ends came to 15 bases. The CDR3 runs 15 residues. The DNA for the CDR3 is TGTGCCAGCACCCGGACAGTGTATAGCAATCAGCCCCAGCATTTT. Amino acid sequence: CASTRTVYSNQPQHF. Full variable domain (rest looked up from reference TRBV19 and TRBJ1-5): DGGITQSPKYLFRKEGQNVTLSCEQNLNHDAMYWYRQDPGQGLRLIYYSQIVNDFQKGDIAEGYSVSREKKESFPLTVTSAQKNPTAFYLCASTRTVYSNQPQHFGDGTRLSIL.

This chain joins TRBV7-9 and TRBJ1-2; TRBD1 might be the D (5 bases). Germline CDR1 SEHNR, CDR2 FQNEAQ (reference sequence). V was pared by 4 bases and J by 10 bases, with 10 bases between. The CDR3 contains 11 residues. In nucleotides, the CDR3 is TGTGCCAGCAGCTCAGGGATCGACTACACCTTC. Its protein is CASSSGIDYTF.

The chain links TRBV20-1 to TRBJ1-2; the match to TRBD1 covers 8 bases. CDR3 length: 12 amino acids. Germline values: CDR1 DFQATT, CDR2 SNEGSKA (reference sequence). V lost 5 bases and J lost 8; bases outside the gene matches: 7. CDR3: CSADDRGGGYTF. DNA of the CDR3: TGCAGTGCTGACGACAGGGGAGGAGGCTACACCTTC.

J is TRBJ2-7 and V is TRBV6-2 or TRBV6-3; 8 nucleotides line up with TRBD1. J gave up 2 bases and V 8 bases, and 8 bases lay outside the gene matches. This CDR3 region has 14 residues. CDR1 MNHEY and CDR2 SVGEGT come from the germline V gene. CDR3 residues: CASGPQGAPYEQYF. The DNA of the CDR3 is TGTGCCAGCGGTCCCCAGGGGGCCCCCTACGAGCAGTACTTC.

The chain joins TRBV20-1 to TRBJ1-5; 8 bases align to TRBD1. Germline loops: CDR1 DFQATT, CDR2 SNEGSKA (reference sequence). The CDR3 is made up of 16 amino acids. Trimming removed 3 bases from V and 7 bases from J; junction bases left unmatched: 14. CDR3 nucleotide sequence: TGCAGTGCTAGGGCCCCAGGGGGCGTCTTAAGCCAGCCCCAGCATTTT. Translated, it gives CSARAPGGVLSQPQHF.

V usage is TRBV20-1 and J usage is TRBJ2-5; 10 nucleotides match TRBD2. The length of the CDR3 is 15 residues. Trimming at V came to 6 bases and at J to 0 bases, leaving 7 bases not matched to a gene. The germline V gene has CDR1 DFQATT and CDR2 SNEGSKA (reference sequence). CDR3 region: CSADPGLANQETQYF. The CDR3 DNA reads TGCAGTGCGGATCCGGGACTAGCGAACCAAGAGACCCAGTACTTC.

The rearrangement joins TRBV29-1 to TRBJ1-1; 8 bases are shared with TRBD1. Germline lookup yields CDR1 SQVTM and CDR2 ANQGSEA. The CDR3 is made up of 12 amino acids. Unmatched junction bases numbered 4, after V lost 7 bases and J lost 3 bases. The CDR3 sequence: CSGDRGDTEAFF. The CDR3 bases are TGCAGCGGTGACAGGGGTGACACTGAAGCTTTCTTT.

This clonotype was counted a single time. The genes are TRBV24-1 and TRBJ1-1, with D unclear. The CDR3 sequence is 17 residues long. V was cut by 3 bases and J by 5 bases, with 21 bases left in between. Germline lookup yields CDR1 KGHDR and CDR2 SFDVKD. The CDR3 coding sequence is TGTGCCACCAGTGATATTGACCGAGTGAGACACTCAACTGAAGCTTTCTTT. This codes for CATSDIDRVRHSTEAFF.

In this sample, this clonotype turned up once. V and J are TRBV10-3 and TRBJ2-1; 12 nucleotides match TRBD2. V gave up 4 bases and J gave up 5 bases; unmatched junction bases: 0. Germline V gene data show CDR1 as ENHRY and CDR2 as SYGVKD. CDR3 length equals 14 residues. CDR3 sequence reads: CAISGLAGDNEQFF. The DNA of the CDR3 is TGTGCCATCAGTGGACTAGCGGGGGACAATGAGCAGTTCTTC.

The chain combines TRBV5-4 with TRBJ2-1; 8 nucleotides match TRBD2. In germline, CDR1 is SGHNT, CDR2 YYREEE (reference sequence). The V gene end was trimmed by 4 bases and the J gene end by 4 bases; junction bases not matched to a gene: 7. There are 15 residues in the CDR3. The CDR3 DNA reads TGTGCCAGCAGCGGTACGGGGGGGCCGTACAATGAGCAGTTCTTC. Its translation is CASSGTGGPYNEQFF.

The CDR3 coding sequence is TGCAGCGTGCGGGAAAGGGGCTACGAGCAGTACTTC. Its protein product is CSVRERGYEQYF. V gene TRBV29-1 combines with J gene TRBJ2-7; tentatively, D is TRBD2 (6 bases). The germline V gene has CDR1 SQVTM and CDR2 ANQGSEA. The CDR3 extends over 12 amino acids. Trimming removed 6 bases at V and 3 bases at J, with 12 bases between.

The gene calls are TRBV27 and TRBJ2-2; TRBD2 might be the D (5 bases). Germline V gives CDR1 MNHEY, CDR2 SMNVEV (reference sequence). The CDR3 runs 14 residues. With 5 bases removed from V and 5 bases from J, the gap between germline ends came to 12 bases. The CDR3, as DNA: TGTGCCAGCAGTCCAGAAAGGGAGACCGGGGAGCTGTTTTTT. Translated: CASSPERETGELFF.

This clonotype was recorded only once. This chain joins TRBV28 and TRBJ2-3; D is ambiguous. From germline, CDR1 is MDHEN and CDR2 SYDVKM. V was pared by 5 bases and J by 6 bases, with 12 bases between. The CDR3 covers 13 residues. CDR3: CASSLLTSDTQYF. CDR3 sequence (DNA): TGTGCCAGCAGTCTCCTAACGTCCGATACGCAGTATTTT.

A single count supports this clonotype. The CDR3 nucleotides read TGCGCCACCAACCTACAGGGATATTCTGAAGCTTTCTTT. As protein: CATNLQGYSEAFF. The J gene is TRBJ1-1, the V gene TRBV10-2; TRBD1 might be the D (6 bases). Germline loops: CDR1 WSHSY, CDR2 SAAADI. V lost 10 bases to trimming and J lost 6 bases, with 18 bases between them. The CDR3 contains 13 residues.

The chain employs TRBV28 and TRBJ2-1, with TRBD1 matching 8 bases. Losses at the gene ends were 3 bases for V and 10 bases for J; bases not matched to a gene: 11. The germline V gene encodes CDR1 MDHEN and CDR2 SYDVKM. CDR3 length: 15 residues. The CDR3 region is CASSFGVGTGSEQFF. Written as DNA, the CDR3 is TGTGCCAGCAGTTTCGGGGTAGGGACAGGCAGCGAGCAGTTCTTC. Variable domain in full (rest from reference TRBV28 and TRBJ2-1): DVKVTQSSRYLVKRTGEKVFLECVQDMDHENMFWYRQDPGLGLRLIYFSYDVKMKEKGDIPEGYSVSREKKERFSLILESASTNQTSMYLCASSFGVGTGSEQFFGPGTRLTVL.

The chain uses TRBV9 and TRBJ1-2; 11 bases fit TRBD1. J gave up 8 bases and V 2 bases, and 8 bases lay outside the gene matches. From germline, CDR1 is SGDLS and CDR2 YYNGEE. CDR3 length equals 15 residues. In DNA, the CDR3 is TGTGCCAGCAGCGTTGGACAGGGGGCTTCTTTCGGCTACACCTTC. Residues: CASSVGQGASFGYTF.

This sequence joins TRBV7-2 and TRBJ2-3; the D is unclear. Germline V gene lookup returns CDR1 SGHTA and CDR2 FQGNSA. The CDR3 consists of 15 residues. V lost 2 bases, J lost 0 bases, and 9 bases lay in between. CDR3 in amino acids: CASSLIGLSTDTQYF. The DNA of the CDR3 is TGTGCCAGCAGCTTAATAGGCCTTAGCACAGATACGCAGTATTTT.

This chain links TRBV4-3 with TRBJ2-2; D may match TRBD1 or TRBD2 (6 bases each). The CDR3 covers 16 residues. Trimming left V 0 bases short and J 5 bases short, with 13 bases between. Germline V CDR1 and CDR2: LGHNA, YSLEER. The CDR3 DNA sequence: TGCGCCAGCAGCCAAGAGACGGGGGCGGGGACCGGGGAGCTGTTTTTT. Residues: CASSQETGAGTGELFF.

This CDR3 is CSAVDRGLVQPQHF. The CDR3 DNA follows: TGCAGTGCTGTTGACAGGGGCCTTGTACAGCCCCAGCATTTT. The V call is TRBV20-1, the J call TRBJ1-5, with TRBD1 matching 8 bases. Germline lookup yields CDR1 DFQATT and CDR2 SNEGSKA (reference sequence). CDR3 length: 14 residues. The trim removed 5 bases at V and 7 bases at J, leaving 10 bases unmatched.

V and J are TRBV5-1 and TRBJ1-6, with D perhaps matching TRBD1 (6 bases). This CDR3 has 17 residues. From germline, CDR1 is SGHRS and CDR2 YFSETQ. Trimming left V 1 base short and J 7 bases short, with 18 bases between. The CDR3 spells CASSLTLTGPGNSPLHF. In DNA, the CDR3 is TGCGCCAGCAGCTTGACTCTAACAGGGCCCGGGAATTCACCCCTCCACTTT.

The genes are TRBV20-1 and TRBJ2-5; 9 bases agree with TRBD1. The CDR3 runs to 12 residues. Germline loops: CDR1 DFQATT, CDR2 SNEGSKA (reference sequence). The V gene end was trimmed by 0 bases and the J gene end by 7 bases; junction bases not matched to a gene: 0. CDR3: CSARETGGTQYF. CDR3 bases: TGCAGTGCTAGAGAGACAGGGGGGACCCAGTACTTC.

The gene calls are TRBV7-8 and TRBJ2-5; TRBD1 is a possible D gene (6 bases). V was cut by 6 bases and J by 1 base, with 12 bases left in between. Per the germline V gene, CDR1 is SGHVS and CDR2 is FQNEAQ. The CDR3 length is 14 residues. The CDR3 loop is CASSYWGPQETQYF. The CDR3 DNA is TGTGCCAGCAGTTACTGGGGGCCCCAAGAGACCCAGTACTTC.

V gene TRBV7-2 combines with J gene TRBJ1-1; weak D call: TRBD1 (5 bases). V was clipped by 3 bases and J by 7 bases, with 15 bases between them. CDR3 length equals 14 residues. CDR1 and CDR2 (germline): SGHTA, FQGNSA. Here the CDR3 reads CASSFEQGKLEAFF. CDR3 nucleotides: TGTGCCAGCAGCTTCGAGCAGGGAAAGCTTGAAGCTTTCTTT.

The rearrangement joins TRBV7-2 to TRBJ2-3; 7 bases align to TRBD2. The V gene's germline CDR1 is SGHTA and CDR2 FQGNSA. The CDR3 is 18 residues long. Trimming cost V 4 bases and J 5 bases; bases outside gene matches: 18. For the CDR3, the DNA is TGTGCCAGCAGCTCGCAACCCTGGGGGAGCGGGGAGGTAGATACGCAGTATTTT. Translation: CASSSQPWGSGEVDTQYF.